The clone carrying this T cell receptor (beta chain) was detected once. The data originate from a study of blood T cell repertoires in COVID-19. As for the study in general: Acute and convalescent COVID-19 samples came from the United States, Italy and Spain.

The method was immunoSEQ multiplex PCR; TCRdb's version includes in-frame clones alone and lacks a portion of them. The sample yields roughly 250,000 clones, 70% to 90% seen once. The CDR3 is made up of 18 amino acids. Trimming cost V 3 bases and J 2 bases; bases outside gene matches: 11. Germline CDR1 reads MNHEY; CDR2 reads SMNVEV (reference sequence). The sequenced sample consisted of peripheral blood. V usage is TRBV27 and J usage is TRBJ1-1; 11 bases are shared with TRBD1. The clonotype was recovered from a middle-aged woman who had recovered from COVID-19. DNA of the CDR3: TGTGCCAGCAGTTTTCAGCCCGGACAGGGGGCCCGAAACACTGAAGCTTTCTTT. Its protein is CASSFQPGQGARNTEAFF.